What follows are 20 T cell receptor beta chains derived from one specimen sequenced in a study of ipilimumab plus nivolumab after autologous stem cell transplantation. Assay: immunoSEQ multiplex PCR; the TCRdb copy retains only in-frame clones and omits some. This table has around 84,000 clones, around 80% appearing once. Sequences were derived from PBMCs, sampled in a trial of ipilimumab plus nivolumab as post-transplant consolidation. The origin of the receptors is a male donor with diffuse large B-cell lymphoma.

The chain employs TRBV9 and TRBJ1-3, with unresolved D. Germline V gene sequence: CDR1 SGDLS, CDR2 YYNGEE. This CDR3 has 15 amino acids. The V end lost 4 bases, the J end lost 0 bases, and 11 bases lay between the germline ends. CDR3 sequence (DNA): TGTGCCAGCAGCCATATGGATAGCTCTGGAAACACCATATATTTT. It specifies CASSHMDSSGNTIYF.

The chain employs TRBV5-4 and TRBJ2-1, with TRBD2 matching over 7 bases. CDR1 is SGHNT and CDR2 is YYREEE in the germline V gene (reference sequence). V shed 4 bases and J 6 bases; nucleotides not matched to a gene: 7. There are 14 residues in the CDR3. The CDR3 spells CASSPPGRGNEQFF. CDR3 in DNA: TGTGCCAGCAGCCCTCCGGGGAGGGGCAATGAGCAGTTCTTC. Using reference TRBV5-4 and TRBJ2-1 for the parts outside the CDR3, the full variable domain is ETGVTQSPTHLIKTRGQQVTLRCSSQSGHNTVSWYQQALGQGPQFIFQYYREEENGRGNFPPRFSGLQFPNYSSELNVNALELDDSALYLCASSPPGRGNEQFFGPGTRLTVL.

The rearrangement joins TRBV15 to TRBJ1-2, with D possibly matching TRBD1 (5 bases). In germline, CDR1 is LNHNV, CDR2 YYDKDF (reference sequence). With 5 bases removed from V and 2 bases from J, the gap between germline ends came to 15 bases. There are 15 residues in the CDR3. CDR3 loop: CATSPGRAGNYGYTF. In DNA form, the CDR3 reads TGTGCCACCAGCCCGGGGCGGGCGGGGAACTATGGCTACACCTTC.

V usage is TRBV18 and J usage is TRBJ2-7; TRBD2 is a possible D gene (5 bases). The length of the CDR3 is 14 residues. Germline loops: CDR1 KGHSH, CDR2 LQKENI. Trimming took 3 bases from V and 3 from J, leaving 12 bases between them. CDR3 protein: CASSPVEGLYEQYF. CDR3 coding DNA: TGTGCCAGCTCACCGGTAGAAGGACTCTACGAGCAGTACTTC.

CDR3 sequence (DNA): TGCGCCAGCAGCCAAGACCGGGATCAGCCCCAGCATTTT. Protein: CASSQDRDQPQHF. The chain recombines TRBV5-1 with TRBJ1-5; D is unresolved. Per the germline V gene, CDR1 is SGHRS and CDR2 is YFSETQ. This CDR3 contains 13 residues. V shed 4 bases and J shed 5 bases, with 10 bases lying between them.

The CDR3 DNA reads TGCGCCAGCAGCTCCCTCGAGAACACTGAAGCTTTCTTT. Residues: CASSSLENTEAFF. The chain combines TRBV5-1 with TRBJ1-1; the D is unclear. V lost 3 bases and J 1 base, leaving 7 bases between the germline ends. This CDR3 is built from 13 residues. The V gene's germline CDR1 is SGHRS and CDR2 YFSETQ. Based on the CDR3 plus reference TRBV5-1 and TRBJ1-1, the full variable domain is KAGVTQTPRYLIKTRGQQVTLSCSPISGHRSVSWYQQTPGQGLQFLFEYFSETQRNKGNFPGRFSGRQFSNSRSEMNVSTLELGDSALYLCASSSLENTEAFFGQGTRLTVV.

CDR3 sequence: CASGLVNSYEQYF. The CDR3 DNA reads as TGTGCCAGCGGACTAGTAAACTCCTACGAGCAGTACTTC. This chain links TRBV11-2 with TRBJ2-7, with TRBD2 matching 7 bases. The trim removed 8 bases at V and 0 bases at J, leaving 4 bases unmatched. CDR3 length: 13 residues. From germline, CDR1 is SGHAT and CDR2 FQNNGV. The full variable domain, in which reference TRBV11-2 and TRBJ2-7 provide the parts outside the CDR3, is EAGVAQSPRYKIIEKRQSVAFWCNPISGHATLYWYQQILGQGPKLLIQFQNNGVVDDSQLPKDRFSAERLKGVDSTLKIQPAKLEDSAVYLCASGLVNSYEQYFGPGTRLTVT.

The chain links TRBV7-3 to TRBJ2-7; D not certain. The V gene's germline CDR1 is SGHTA and CDR2 FQGTGA. This CDR3 is built from 15 residues. Trimming shortened V by 2 bases and J by 3 bases, and 14 bases separated the two germline ends. Written as DNA, the CDR3 is TGTGCCAGCAGCTTAGGGCCCCAGTCGGTCTACGAGCAGTACTTC. It encodes CASSLGPQSVYEQYF.

This clone was seen a handful of times. This chain links TRBV12-5 with TRBJ1-1, with no clear D. The CDR3 extends over 14 amino acids. The germline V gene encodes CDR1 LGHNT and CDR2 FRNRAP. Trimming shortened V by 1 base and J by 2 bases, and 8 bases separated the two germline ends. The CDR3 region is CASGLEAPNTEAFF. CDR3 DNA sequence: TGTGCTAGTGGTTTGGAGGCTCCCAACACTGAAGCTTTCTTT.

The chain couples TRBV6-5 to TRBJ1-1; D not resolved. The V gene's germline CDR1 is MNHEY and CDR2 SVGAGI. Trimming cost V 4 bases and J 3 bases, with 15 bases left between them. The CDR3 extends over 15 amino acids. This chain's CDR3 is CASSFLGIRYTEAFF. The DNA of the CDR3 is TGTGCCAGCAGTTTTTTAGGGATTCGGTACACTGAAGCTTTCTTT.

This clone showed up just once. The chain couples TRBV6-5 to TRBJ1-2; D unresolved. V was shortened by 8 bases and J by 4 bases, with 8 bases between the two germline ends. CDR1 and CDR2 (germline): MNHEY, SVGAGI. The CDR3 covers 11 residues. DNA of the CDR3: TGTGCCAGCCGTGCCCTCTATGGCTACACCTTC. Protein sequence: CASRALYGYTF.

Regarding this clone: A read error is likely, as this CDR3 ends without the conserved phenylalanine or tryptophan. The chain couples TRBV27 to TRBJ2-7; maybe TRBD1 (6 bases). In germline, CDR1 is MNHEY, CDR2 SMNVEV (reference sequence). The germline V and J ends were trimmed by 4 bases and 3 bases, with 13 bases remaining between them. The CDR3 extends over 14 amino acids. This CDR3 reads CASSWAGAGYEQYL. CDR3 in DNA: TGTGCCAGCAGTTGGGCAGGGGCTGGCTACGAGCAGTACCTC.

This sequence joins TRBV30 and TRBJ1-2, with a tentative D call TRBD1 (5 bases). Germline-derived CDR1 and CDR2 are GTSNPN and SVGIG (reference sequence). The V end was cut by 1 base, the J end by 4 bases, with 7 bases between. The CDR3 spans 12 residues. This chain's CDR3 is CAWSAQVYGYTF. In DNA, the CDR3 is TGTGCCTGGAGTGCACAGGTCTATGGCTACACCTTC. The complete variable domain, with remaining parts taken from reference TRBV30 and TRBJ1-2, reads SQTIHQWPATLVQPVGSPLSLECTVEGTSNPNLYWYRQAAGRGLQLLFYSVGIGQISSEVPQNLSASRPQDRQFILSSKKLLLSDSGFYLCAWSAQVYGYTFGSGTRLTVV.

The chain is built from TRBV9 and TRBJ2-5, with no clear D. There are 13 residues in the CDR3. Germline assignment: CDR1 SGDLS and CDR2 YYNGEE. Deletions cut 0 bases from V and 1 base from J, with 4 bases between. The CDR3 is CASSVAPQETQYF. DNA for the CDR3: TGTGCCAGCAGCGTAGCCCCCCAAGAGACCCAGTACTTC.

Remarks on this clone: This sample includes further DNA sequences coding for the same CDR3. The chain couples TRBV10-3 to TRBJ2-1, with 10 positions matching TRBD2. The CDR3 extends over 19 amino acids. Looked up from germline, CDR1 is ENHRY and CDR2 is SYGVKD. V lost 0 bases to trimming and J lost 0 bases; unmatched junction nucleotides: 8. The CDR3 spells CAISESGASGGSSYNEQFF. CDR3 nucleotides: TGTGCCATCAGTGAGTCCGGGGCTAGCGGGGGAAGCTCCTACAATGAGCAGTTCTTC.

The CDR3 sequence is CASSSLTSPPYEQYF. The CDR3 coding sequence is TGTGCCAGCAGCTCCCTCACGTCCCCCCCCTACGAGCAGTACTTC. V is TRBV11-2 and J is TRBJ2-7; no clear D gene. From germline, CDR1 is SGHAT and CDR2 FQNNGV. The CDR3 loop spans 15 amino acids. V lost 4 bases and J lost 2, with 15 bases in between.

J is TRBJ1-5 and V is TRBV19; D not certain. The V gene's germline CDR1 is LNHDA and CDR2 SQIVND (reference sequence). The CDR3 covers 14 residues. V was cut by 8 bases and J by 6 bases, with 17 bases left in between. The CDR3 is CASRAPDRGQPQHF. The CDR3 DNA sequence: TGTGCCAGTCGCGCCCCGGACCGGGGTCAGCCCCAGCATTTT.

The chain links TRBV7-9 to TRBJ2-5, with 13 bases fitting TRBD2. Trimming at V came to 5 bases and at J to 5 bases, leaving 8 bases not matched to a gene. Germline V lookup: CDR1 SEHNR, CDR2 FQNEAQ (reference sequence). The CDR3 is 16 residues long. The CDR3 loop reads CASSPTSGGVWETQYF. The CDR3 coding sequence is TGTGCCAGCAGCCCCACTAGCGGGGGGGTCTGGGAGACCCAGTACTTC.

This clone has more than one count but fewer than ten. The V and J genes are TRBV6-1 and TRBJ1-3; D is ambiguous. Trimming removed 5 bases at V and 0 bases at J, with 8 bases between. The CDR3 is 14 amino acids. Per the germline V gene, CDR1 is MNHNS and CDR2 is SASEGT. CDR3 in amino acids: CASSPQSSGNTIYF. CDR3 coding DNA: TGTGCCAGCAGTCCCCAATCCTCTGGAAACACCATATATTTT.

The rearrangement joins TRBV6-5 to TRBJ1-1, with D unresolved. The V end lost 6 bases, the J end lost 5 bases, and 16 bases lay between the germline ends. CDR1 and CDR2 (germline): MNHEY, SVGAGI. There are 14 residues in the CDR3. Written as DNA, the CDR3 is TGTGCCAGCAGCTGGGGTTGGGGAGGGACTGAAGCTTTCTTT. It specifies CASSWGWGGTEAFF.